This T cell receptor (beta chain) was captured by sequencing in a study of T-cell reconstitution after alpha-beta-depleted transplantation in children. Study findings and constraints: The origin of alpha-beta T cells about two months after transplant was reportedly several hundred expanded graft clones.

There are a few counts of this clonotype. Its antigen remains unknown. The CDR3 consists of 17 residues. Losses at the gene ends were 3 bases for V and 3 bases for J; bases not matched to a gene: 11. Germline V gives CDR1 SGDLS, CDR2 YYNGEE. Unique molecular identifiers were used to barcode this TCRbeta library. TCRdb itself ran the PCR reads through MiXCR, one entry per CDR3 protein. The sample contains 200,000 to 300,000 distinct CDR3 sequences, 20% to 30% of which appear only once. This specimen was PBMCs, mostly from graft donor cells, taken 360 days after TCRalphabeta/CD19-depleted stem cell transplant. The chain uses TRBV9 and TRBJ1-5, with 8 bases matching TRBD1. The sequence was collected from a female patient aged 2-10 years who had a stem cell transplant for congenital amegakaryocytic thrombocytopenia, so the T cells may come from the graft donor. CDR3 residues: CASSARQGMLNNQPQHF. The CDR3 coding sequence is TGTGCCAGCAGCGCCCGACAGGGGATGCTGAACAATCAGCCCCAGCATTTT.